This is a list of T cell receptor beta chains from one sample in a study of cytomegalovirus exposure and HLA in healthy donors. Clones were read by immunoSEQ multiplex PCR, and TCRdb kept only the in-frame ones, dropping some. The sample carries about 240,000 clones, more than 75% recorded once. The sequencing input was PBMCs. All receptors derive from a woman aged 30 to 39 in good health and CMV-seropositive. Each CDR3 is given with its conserved first and last residue. The order of the fields is D gene, V gene, J gene, CDR3 protein, CDR3 DNA. A D gene is named only where the DNA matches it firmly.

D: -
V: TRBV19
J: TRBJ2-7
CDR3: CASAQGGMTAYEQYF
DNA: TGTGCCAGTGCTCAGGGGGGAATGACTGCCTACGAGCAGTACTTC

D: -
V: TRBV11-3
J: TRBJ2-7
CDR3: CASTGTSSYEQYF
DNA: TGTGCCAGCACCGGGACATCGTCCTACGAGCAGTACTTC

D: -
V: TRBV25-1
J: TRBJ2-2
CDR3: CASSVPQAVVGTGELFF
DNA: TGTGCCAGCAGTGTTCCCCAAGCGGTAGTTGGCACCGGGGAGCTGTTTTTT

D: -
V: TRBV18
J: TRBJ2-1
CDR3: CASSPTAGMYDEQFF
DNA: TGTGCCAGCTCACCGACGGCAGGGATGTATGATGAGCAGTTCTTC

D: -
V: TRBV5-6
J: TRBJ2-1
CDR3: CASSLTRESYNEQFF
DNA: TGTGCCAGCAGCTTGACCCGGGAATCCTACAATGAGCAGTTCTTC

D: TRBD1
V: TRBV7-2
J: TRBJ1-5
CDR3: CASSLTGGYSNQPQHF
DNA: TGTGCCAGCAGCTTGACAGGGGGCTATAGCAATCAGCCCCAGCATTTT

D: -
V: TRBV11-3
J: TRBJ2-3
CDR3: CASSLGSADTQYF
DNA: TGTGCCAGCAGCTTAGGGAGCGCAGATACGCAGTATTTT

D: -
V: TRBV27
J: TRBJ2-1
CDR3: CASSLVPSSYNEQFF
DNA: TGTGCCAGCAGTTTAGTCCCGAGCTCCTACAATGAGCAGTTCTTC

D: -
V: TRBV30
J: TRBJ2-7
CDR3: CAWRWPSSYEQYF
DNA: TGTGCCTGGAGGTGGCCAAGCTCCTACGAGCAGTACTTC

D: -
V: TRBV4-1
J: TRBJ1-1
CDR3: CASSQDSIGGTEAFF
DNA: TGCGCCAGCAGCCAAGATTCGATCGGGGGCACTGAAGCTTTCTTT

D: -
V: TRBV11-2
J: TRBJ2-2
CDR3: CASSNGQWREGFDTGELFF
DNA: TGTGCCAGCAGCAATGGACAGTGGAGGGAGGGCTTTGACACCGGGGAGCTGTTTTTT

D: -
V: TRBV5-1
J: TRBJ1-5
CDR3: CASSVNGVGNQPQHF
DNA: TGCGCCAGCAGCGTAAACGGGGTGGGCAATCAGCCCCAGCATTTT

D: TRBD1
V: TRBV25-1
J: TRBJ2-7
CDR3: CASSPWTGDYEQYF
DNA: TGTGCCAGCAGTCCCTGGACAGGGGACTACGAGCAGTACTTC

D: -
V: TRBV10-2
J: TRBJ2-2
CDR3: CASTRGAVTGELFF
DNA: TGCGCCAGCACCCGAGGAGCGGTCACCGGGGAGCTGTTTTTT